These 26 T cell receptor beta chains share one sample of origin, sequenced in a study of T cells after yellow fever vaccination. Each CDR3 protein gets one entry after TCRdb re-called the 5' RACE reads with MiXCR. The sample has a few hundred thousand distinct CDR3 sequences; almost 4% are singletons. This specimen consisted of PBMCs, obtained 5 days after the yellow fever booster vaccination. The receptor source for this set is a man aged 18 to 35 who received the YFV17D yellow fever vaccine.

This clonotype was detected a few times. V gene TRBV20-1 combines with J gene TRBJ2-4; 7 nucleotides match TRBD2. Germline trimming cut 6 bases from V and 5 bases from J; bases unmatched to any gene: 7. Germline CDR1 and CDR2: DFQATT and SNEGSKA (reference sequence). The CDR3 spans 13 residues. CDR3 nucleotides: TGCAGTGCCTCCGAAGGGAGGGAAAACATTCAGTACTTC. This sequence encodes CSASEGRENIQYF.

The chain couples TRBV9 to TRBJ2-1; tentative D call: TRBD2 (6 bases). Germline V CDR1 and CDR2: SGDLS, YYNGEE. With 0 bases removed from V and 4 bases from J, the gap between germline ends came to 11 bases. The CDR3 has 15 residues. The CDR3 reads CASSVAGDRYNEQFF. CDR3 nucleotides: TGTGCCAGCAGCGTAGCGGGGGACCGATACAATGAGCAGTTCTTC.

This clonotype was seen many times. V and J are TRBV5-1 and TRBJ1-1; maybe TRBD1 (5 bases). V lost 4 bases, J lost 1 base, and 14 bases lay in between. CDR1 and CDR2 from the germline V gene are SGHRS and YFSETQ. CDR3 length equals 15 residues. The CDR3 coding sequence is TGCGCCAGCAGCGGGGGTAGTCCGACGAACACTGAAGCTTTCTTT. Its translation is CASSGGSPTNTEAFF.

V usage is TRBV4-2 and J usage is TRBJ2-5; 8 nucleotides agree with TRBD2. J lost 4 bases, V lost 6 bases, and 10 bases had no gene match. The CDR3 has 15 residues. The germline CDR1 and CDR2 sequences are LGHNA and YNFKEQ. For the CDR3, the DNA is TGTGCCAGCAGAGTGCGGGGGGACCGCGGAGAGACCCAGTACTTC. Translated: CASRVRGDRGETQYF.

The table lists this clonotype with many counts. The gene calls are TRBV7-9 and TRBJ1-1; no firm D call. This CDR3 comprises 16 residues. From germline, CDR1 is SEHNR and CDR2 FQNEAQ (reference sequence). V gave up 2 bases and J gave up 4 bases, with 17 bases separating them. CDR3 residues: CASSLSPILWGTEAFF. CDR3 in DNA: TGTGCCAGCAGCTTATCCCCCATACTCTGGGGCACTGAAGCTTTCTTT.

The V and J genes are TRBV20-1 and TRBJ2-7, with D perhaps assigned TRBD1 or TRBD2 (5 bases each). The CDR3 extends over 14 amino acids. Trimming shortened V by 0 bases and J by 2 bases, and 11 bases separated the two germline ends. Germline V gene sequence: CDR1 DFQATT, CDR2 SNEGSKA (reference sequence). The CDR3 DNA sequence: TGCAGTGCTAGAGACCTCGTGGGGGCCTACGAGCAGTACTTC. Protein product: CSARDLVGAYEQYF.

In this sample, this clonotype turned up a few times. CDR3: CASSFAAGGNHNEQFF. The CDR3 nucleotides read TGTGCCAGCAGTTTCGCAGCTGGGGGAAACCACAATGAGCAGTTCTTC. The rearrangement joins TRBV12-3 or TRBV12-4 to TRBJ2-1, with D perhaps being TRBD1 or TRBD2 (5 bases each). V was clipped by 3 bases and J by 5 bases, with 17 bases between them. The CDR3 extends over 16 amino acids.

In this sample, this clonotype turned up a few times. The rearrangement links TRBV5-6 to TRBJ2-5; D possibly corresponds to TRBD1 (5 bases). Trimming took 3 bases from V and 5 from J, leaving 17 bases between them. Germline V gene lookup returns CDR1 SGHDT and CDR2 YYEEEE. The CDR3 has 15 amino acids. As DNA, the CDR3 is TGTGCCAGCAGCTCAAGGGGATTATTCGGGGAGACCCAGTACTTC. Its translation: CASSSRGLFGETQYF.

This clonotype was recorded many times. The chain's CDR3 is CASSYTGTGYEQYF. CDR3 bases: TGCGCCAGCAGCTATACCGGGACAGGGTACGAGCAGTACTTC. This sequence joins TRBV5-1 and TRBJ2-7; 9 bases match TRBD1. Germline V lookup: CDR1 SGHRS, CDR2 YFSETQ. V shed 3 bases, J shed 4 bases, and the junction held 5 bases outside the gene matches. This CDR3 is built from 14 residues.

The chain links TRBV4-1 to TRBJ1-2; 7 bases agree with TRBD1. The CDR3 covers 17 residues. Per the germline V gene, CDR1 is MGHRA and CDR2 is YSYEKL. Unmatched junction bases numbered 10, after V lost 2 bases and J lost 1 base. CDR3 sequence: CASSQRDSSLDNYGYTF. The CDR3 region has the DNA TGCGCCAGCAGCCAACGGGACAGCTCCCTCGATAACTATGGCTACACCTTC.

The rearrangement links TRBV6-5 to TRBJ2-3; TRBD2 matches 11 bases. Germline CDR1 is MNHEY and CDR2 is SVGAGI. The CDR3 totals 15 residues. The ends lost 6 bases at V and 5 bases at J; junction bases unmatched: 7. CDR3 coding DNA: TGTGCCAGCAGATCTCTAGCGGGGGGCGGAGATACGCAGTATTTT. Amino acid sequence: CASRSLAGGGDTQYF.

This clonotype was detected ten times or more. V and J are TRBV5-1 and TRBJ2-7, with D possibly being TRBD1 or TRBD2 (5 bases each). Germline loops: CDR1 SGHRS, CDR2 YFSETQ. Trimming cost V 4 bases and J 0 bases, with 14 bases left between them. The CDR3 contains 15 residues. In nucleotides, the CDR3 is TGCGCCAGCAGCCGGGGACCTAAGAGCTCCTACGAGCAGTACTTC. It codes for CASSRGPKSSYEQYF. The whole variable domain, filled in from reference TRBV5-1 and TRBJ2-7, reads KAGVTQTPRYLIKTRGQQVTLSCSPISGHRSVSWYQQTPGQGLQFLFEYFSETQRNKGNFPGRFSGRQFSNSRSEMNVSTLELGDSALYLCASSRGPKSSYEQYFGPGTRLTVT.

This clonotype came up many times. V gene TRBV6-5 combines with J gene TRBJ1-4; TRBD1 agrees at 8 bases. The CDR3 extends over 17 amino acids. Trimming removed 4 bases from V and 5 bases from J; junction bases left unmatched: 12. Per germline, CDR1 MNHEY and CDR2 SVGAGI. The CDR3 protein is CASSSNIRGLKNEKLFF. The CDR3 region has the DNA TGTGCCAGCAGTTCCAACATCAGGGGGCTAAAAAATGAAAAACTGTTTTTT.

This clonotype was seen ten or more times. The gene calls are TRBV2 and TRBJ1-2, with D possibly matching TRBD1 (6 bases). V lost 5 bases, J lost 12 bases, and 13 bases lay in between. This CDR3 is built from 11 residues. Per germline, CDR1 SNHLY and CDR2 FYNNEI. CDR3 DNA sequence: TGTGCCAGCAGTACAGGGTACCGCAACACCTTC. Translation: CASSTGYRNTF.

This clonotype was seen a handful of times. The rearrangement links TRBV15 to TRBJ2-2, with a possible D match to TRBD1 (7 bases). CDR1 and CDR2 (germline): LNHNV, YYDKDF (reference sequence). The CDR3 extends over 17 amino acids. Trimming removed 5 bases at V and 3 bases at J, with 19 bases between. In DNA form, the CDR3 reads TGTGCCACCAGCGCTGGTTTGGAGGGGGCCTACACCGGGGAGCTGTTTTTT. Amino acids: CATSAGLEGAYTGELFF.

The chain is built from TRBV25-1 and TRBJ1-2; no clear D gene. The V end lost 1 base, the J end lost 6 bases, and 3 bases lay between the germline ends. The germline CDR1 and CDR2 sequences are MGHDK and SYGVNS. The CDR3 is 11 residues long. Here the CDR3 reads CASSESHGYTF. The CDR3 DNA reads as TGTGCCAGCAGTGAATCCCATGGCTACACCTTC.

V gene TRBV5-1 combines with J gene TRBJ2-3, with D perhaps matching TRBD2 (5 bases). Trimming took off 0 bases at V and 3 bases at J, with 8 bases between the two ends. The CDR3 runs to 14 residues. From germline, CDR1 is SGHRS and CDR2 YFSETQ. CDR3 protein: CASSLAGMTDTQYF. DNA for the CDR3: TGCGCCAGCAGCTTGGCCGGGATGACAGATACGCAGTATTTT.

This clonotype has just a few counts. V gene TRBV20-1 combines with J gene TRBJ1-1, with a possible D match to TRBD1 (5 bases). The CDR3 is 14 amino acids. Germline loops: CDR1 DFQATT, CDR2 SNEGSKA (reference sequence). Trimming cost V 1 base and J 1 base, with 10 bases left between them. The CDR3 sequence: CSARVGGPNTEAFF. In nucleotides, the CDR3 is TGCAGTGCTAGAGTGGGGGGACCGAACACTGAAGCTTTCTTT.

Only a few counts were recorded for this clonotype. The chain couples TRBV7-6 to TRBJ2-5, with 7 nucleotides matching TRBD1. V trimming: 6 bases; J trimming: 3 bases; junction bases outside the gene matches: 7. Germline lookup yields CDR1 SGHVS and CDR2 FNYEAQ. The CDR3 runs to 14 residues. The CDR3 DNA follows: TGTGCCAGCAGAGAGAGGACAGGTGAAGAGACCCAGTACTTC. This codes for CASRERTGEETQYF.

This clonotype has just a few counts. The chain uses TRBV6-5 and TRBJ1-2; D gene ambiguous. This CDR3 has 14 residues. Trimming removed 0 bases from V and 8 bases from J, with 13 bases in between. From germline, CDR1 is MNHEY and CDR2 SVGAGI. Here the CDR3 DNA reads TGTGCCAGCAGTTACTCGATGGGGAAACAAGGCTACACCTTC. Amino acid sequence: CASSYSMGKQGYTF.

The chain links TRBV20-1 to TRBJ2-7; the D gene is possibly TRBD1 (5 bases). Trimming took 0 bases from V and 7 from J, leaving 13 bases between them. The CDR3 length is 13 residues. The germline gives CDR1 DFQATT, CDR2 SNEGSKA (reference sequence). The CDR3 loop is CSARDRTREEQYF. For the CDR3, the DNA is TGCAGTGCTAGAGATCGGACACGTGAGGAGCAGTACTTC.

This clonotype has a handful of counts. The CDR3 DNA sequence: TGTGCCAGCAGCCTGGGCAGGCTAGCGGGGAGAGGCGAGCAGTACTTC. Its translation: CASSLGRLAGRGEQYF. The V gene is TRBV3-1, the J gene TRBJ2-7; 9 bases match TRBD2. The CDR3 loop spans 16 amino acids. The germline CDR1 and CDR2 sequences are LGHDT and YNNKEL (reference sequence). V shed 4 bases, J shed 6 bases, and the junction held 13 bases outside the gene matches.

This clonotype occurred a few times. J is TRBJ2-5 and V is TRBV7-9; 8 bases are shared with TRBD1. Germline CDR1 is SEHNR and CDR2 is FQNEAQ (reference sequence). The CDR3 contains 14 residues. The V segment lost 5 bases and the J segment 3 bases; nucleotides outside the gene matches: 5. The CDR3 sequence is CASSARTGKETQYF. CDR3 nucleotide sequence: TGTGCCAGCAGCGCAAGGACAGGGAAAGAGACCCAGTACTTC.

CDR3 sequence: CASSILDRSSSTDTQYF. The CDR3 region has the DNA TGTGCCAGCAGTATCCTTGACAGGAGCTCTAGCACAGATACGCAGTATTTT. This chain connects TRBV25-1 to TRBJ2-3; maybe TRBD1 (6 bases). This CDR3 has 17 residues. Germline V gene sequence: CDR1 MGHDK, CDR2 SYGVNS. Trimming took 5 bases from V and 0 from J, leaving 18 bases between them.

This clonotype has more than one count but fewer than ten. This sequence joins TRBV7-8 and TRBJ2-1; D unclear. The CDR3 consists of 18 residues. Germline CDR1 SGHVS, CDR2 FQNEAQ. V lost 0 bases to trimming and J lost 0 bases, with 15 bases between them. In nucleotides, the CDR3 is TGTGCCAGCAGCTTAGCGTACCCAGTTAGGAGCTCCTACAATGAGCAGTTCTTC. This encodes CASSLAYPVRSSYNEQFF.

This clonotype was seen ten or more times. The chain combines TRBV6-2 or TRBV6-3 with TRBJ2-3; D is uncertain. The germline V and J ends were trimmed by 0 bases and 0 bases, with 1 base remaining between them. This CDR3 is built from 13 residues. Germline CDR1 MNHEY, CDR2 SVGEGT. The CDR3, as DNA: TGTGCCAGCAGTTACTCCAGCACAGATACGCAGTATTTT. As protein: CASSYSSTDTQYF.